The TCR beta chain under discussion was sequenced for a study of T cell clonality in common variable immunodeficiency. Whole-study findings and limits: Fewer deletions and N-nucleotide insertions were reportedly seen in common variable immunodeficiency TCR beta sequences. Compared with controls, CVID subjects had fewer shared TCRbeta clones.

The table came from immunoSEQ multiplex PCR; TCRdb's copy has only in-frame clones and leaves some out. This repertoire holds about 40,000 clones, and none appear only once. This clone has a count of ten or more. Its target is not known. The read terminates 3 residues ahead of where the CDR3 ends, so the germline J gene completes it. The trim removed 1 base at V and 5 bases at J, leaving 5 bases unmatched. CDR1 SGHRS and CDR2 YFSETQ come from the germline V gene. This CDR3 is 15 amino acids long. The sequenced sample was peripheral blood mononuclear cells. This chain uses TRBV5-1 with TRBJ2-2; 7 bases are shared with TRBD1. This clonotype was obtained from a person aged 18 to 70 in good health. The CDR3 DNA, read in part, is TGCGCCAGCAGCTTGACTACAGGGGAGACCGGGGAG. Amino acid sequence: CASSLTTGETGE. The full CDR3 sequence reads CASSLTTGETGELFF.